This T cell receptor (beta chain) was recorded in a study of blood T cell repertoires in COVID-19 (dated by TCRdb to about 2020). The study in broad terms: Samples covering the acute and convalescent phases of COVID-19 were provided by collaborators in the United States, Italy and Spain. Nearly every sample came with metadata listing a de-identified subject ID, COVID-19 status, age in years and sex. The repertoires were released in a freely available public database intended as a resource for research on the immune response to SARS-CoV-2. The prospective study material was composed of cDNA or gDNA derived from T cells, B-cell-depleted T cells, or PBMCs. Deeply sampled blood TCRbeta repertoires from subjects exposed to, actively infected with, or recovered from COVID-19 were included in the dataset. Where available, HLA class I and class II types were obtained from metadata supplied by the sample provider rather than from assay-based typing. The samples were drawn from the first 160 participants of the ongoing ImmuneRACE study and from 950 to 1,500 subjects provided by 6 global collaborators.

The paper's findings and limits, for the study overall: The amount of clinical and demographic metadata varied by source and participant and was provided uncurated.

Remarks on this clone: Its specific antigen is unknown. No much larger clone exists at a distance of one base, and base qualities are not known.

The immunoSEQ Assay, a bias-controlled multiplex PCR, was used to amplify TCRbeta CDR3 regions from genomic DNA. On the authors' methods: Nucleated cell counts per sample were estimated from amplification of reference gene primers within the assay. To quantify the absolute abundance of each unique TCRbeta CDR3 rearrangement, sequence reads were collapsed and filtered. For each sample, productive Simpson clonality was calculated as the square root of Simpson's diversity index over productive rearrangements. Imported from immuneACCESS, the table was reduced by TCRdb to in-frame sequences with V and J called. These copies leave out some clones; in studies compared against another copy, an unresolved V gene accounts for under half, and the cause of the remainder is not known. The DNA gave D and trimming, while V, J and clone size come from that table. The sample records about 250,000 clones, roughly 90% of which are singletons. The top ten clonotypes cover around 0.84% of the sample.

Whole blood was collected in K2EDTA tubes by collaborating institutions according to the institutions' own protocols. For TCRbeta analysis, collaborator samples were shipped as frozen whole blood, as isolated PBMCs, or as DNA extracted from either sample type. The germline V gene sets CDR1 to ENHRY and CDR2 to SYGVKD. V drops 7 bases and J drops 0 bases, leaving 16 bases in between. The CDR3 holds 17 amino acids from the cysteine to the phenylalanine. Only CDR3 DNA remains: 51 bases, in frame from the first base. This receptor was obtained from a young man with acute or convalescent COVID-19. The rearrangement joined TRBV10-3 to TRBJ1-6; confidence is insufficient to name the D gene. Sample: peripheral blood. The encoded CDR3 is CAITPSGVDSYNSPLHF. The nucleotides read TGTGCCATCACCCCGTCCGGGGTCGACTCCTATAATTCACCCCTCCACTTT.